These 19 T cell receptor beta chains were sequenced from one sample in a study of tumor-infiltrating lymphocytes in oesophageal squamous cell carcinoma. Using its own MiXCR run on the PCR reads, TCRdb lists one record per CDR3 protein. Here the sample spans 15,000 to 25,000 distinct CDR3 sequences, less than 45% being singletons. Sequenced input: esophageal tumor tissue. Receptors originate from a male donor with esophageal squamous cell carcinoma.

The chain joins TRBV12-3 or TRBV12-4 to TRBJ2-2; 8 bases are a match to TRBD2. V lost 3 bases to trimming and J lost 7 bases; unmatched junction nucleotides: 7. CDR3 length: 15 amino acids. CDR3 bases: TGTGCCAGCAGTTTGGGGCGGGGGGCGGGCGGGGAGCTGTTTTTT. It is translated as CASSLGRGAGGELFF.

This clonotype was recorded many times. The chain carries TRBV5-4 and TRBJ2-1; TRBD2 aligns across 11 bases. This CDR3 spans 15 amino acids. The V gene end was trimmed by 4 bases and the J gene end by 3 bases; junction bases not matched to a gene: 3. The germline gives CDR1 SGHNT, CDR2 YYREEE (reference sequence). The CDR3: CASSRTSGSYNEQFF. DNA of the CDR3: TGTGCCAGCAGCAGAACTAGCGGGAGCTACAATGAGCAGTTCTTC.

The rearrangement links TRBV10-2 to TRBJ2-5; 7 nucleotides align to TRBD2. The CDR3 runs to 13 residues. Losses at the gene ends were 10 bases for V and 4 bases for J; bases not matched to a gene: 9. Germline lookup yields CDR1 WSHSY and CDR2 SAAADI. CDR3 nucleotides: TGCGCCACGGGAGAAGCGGGATTAGAGACCCAGTACTTC. Translating it yields CATGEAGLETQYF.

The chain combines TRBV11-2 with TRBJ2-1, with D possibly TRBD1 on 6 matching bases. CDR1 and CDR2 from the germline V gene are SGHAT and FQNNGV. The CDR3 sequence is 15 residues long. Trimming pared 5 bases from V and 6 bases from J, leaving 17 bases between. CDR3 region: CASSLGAGAGNEQFF. The CDR3, as DNA: TGTGCCAGCAGCCTCGGGGCAGGGGCGGGCAATGAGCAGTTCTTC. The full variable domain, with the rest looked up from reference TRBV11-2 and TRBJ2-1, is EAGVAQSPRYKIIEKRQSVAFWCNPISGHATLYWYQQILGQGPKLLIQFQNNGVVDDSQLPKDRFSAERLKGVDSTLKIQPAKLEDSAVYLCASSLGAGAGNEQFFGPGTRLTVL.

The chain has TRBV2 and TRBJ1-2; a weak D match, TRBD1 (5 bases). Trimming pared 7 bases from V and 5 bases from J, leaving 14 bases between. From germline, CDR1 is SNHLY and CDR2 FYNNEI. This CDR3 comprises 13 residues. CDR3 nucleotides: TGTGCCAGCATCAGGGAGGCAGGGTATGGCTACACCTTC. Translation: CASIREAGYGYTF. Filled out from reference TRBV2 and TRBJ1-2, the complete variable domain reads EPEVTQTPSHQVTQMGQEVILRCVPISNHLYFYWYRQILGQKVEFLVSFYNNEISEKSEIFDDQFSVERPDGSNFTLKIRSTKLEDSAMYFCASIREAGYGYTFGSGTRLTVV.

The V and J genes are TRBV6-6 and TRBJ2-5; no reliable D call. The germline V and J ends were trimmed by 0 bases and 1 base, with 3 bases remaining between them. Germline CDR1 is MNHNY and CDR2 is SVGAGI (reference sequence). The CDR3 runs to 13 residues. Here the CDR3 reads CASSYSVQETQYF. CDR3 in DNA: TGTGCCAGCAGTTACTCGGTCCAAGAGACCCAGTACTTC.

The chain is built from TRBV11-1 and TRBJ2-6; D not resolved. TRBJ2-5 matches the DNA end more closely, so the J call is doubtful. The CDR3 loop spans 17 amino acids. CDR1 SGHAT and CDR2 FQDESV come from the germline V gene (reference sequence). CDR3 in amino acids: CASSLVFGSTVQETQYF. DNA for the CDR3: TGTGCCAGCAGCTTAGTTTTCGGCAGTACTGTTCAAGAGACCCAGTACTTC.

The rearrangement joins TRBV12-3 or TRBV12-4 to TRBJ1-1, with 12 bases matching TRBD1. CDR3 length: 15 amino acids. Losses at the gene ends were 5 bases for V and 7 bases for J; bases not matched to a gene: 8. In DNA, the CDR3 is TGTGCCAGCAGTCCTGCCGGGACAGGGGGCTTTGAAGCTTTCTTT. It yields the protein CASSPAGTGGFEAFF.

The J gene is TRBJ2-1, the V gene TRBV7-2; D ambiguous. The V gene lost 3 bases and the J gene lost 0 bases, with 9 bases spanning the gap. The germline CDR1 and CDR2 sequences are SGHTA and FQGNSA. The CDR3 length is 15 residues. The DNA of the CDR3 is TGTGCCAGCAGCTTGGTAAAGGGCTCCTACAATGAGCAGTTCTTC. Amino acids: CASSLVKGSYNEQFF.

This clonotype was counted only a few times. The CDR3 does not close with the conserved phenylalanine or tryptophan, likely indicating a read error. The DNA is left out, because the CDR3 cannot be placed on it with certainty; the CDR3 is given as TCRdb lists it. This chain connects TRBV10-3 to TRBJ2-7. Including both end residues, the CDR3 is 16 amino acids long. Germline V gene data show CDR1 as ENHRY and CDR2 as SYGVKD. This chain's CDR3 is CAIRQAGSNYGYTFGS.

This clonotype was seen more than once but under ten times. Here the CDR3 omits its conserved ending phenylalanine or tryptophan, so a read error is the likely source. It is unclear where the CDR3 begins or ends on the DNA, so no DNA is shown, and the CDR3 is as TCRdb lists it. J is TRBJ2-7 and V is TRBV7-3; TRBD1, as called in the table, went unchecked against the DNA. Germline V CDR1 and CDR2: SGHTA, FQGTGA. The CDR3 spans 18 residues, counting both ends. The CDR3 spells CASSLRPSSREVGYTFGS.

This clonotype was found many times. The chain employs TRBV5-4 and TRBJ2-7, with 8 bases identical to TRBD2. The CDR3 extends over 13 amino acids. With V trimmed by 3 bases and J by 7 bases, 6 bases remained unmatched. Looked up from germline, CDR1 is SGHNT and CDR2 is YYREEE (reference sequence). The chain's CDR3 is CASSSGLDGEQYF. As DNA, the CDR3 is TGTGCCAGCAGCTCGGGACTAGATGGGGAGCAGTACTTC.

The CDR3 sequence: CASSYVWGGNYGYTF. Written as DNA, the CDR3 is TGTGCCAGCAGTTACGTGTGGGGGGGGAACTATGGCTACACCTTC. The chain combines TRBV6-5 with TRBJ1-2; tentatively, D is TRBD1 (5 bases). The CDR3 totals 15 residues. In germline, CDR1 is MNHEY, CDR2 SVGAGI. Trimming left V 2 bases short and J 2 bases short, with 12 bases between.

The chain links TRBV12-3 or TRBV12-4 to TRBJ2-6; D not resolved. TRBJ1-2 matches the DNA end more closely, so the J call is doubtful. This CDR3 has 14 residues. The CDR3: CASSPHGANYGYTF. As DNA, the CDR3 is TGTGCCAGCAGTCCACACGGAGCTAACTATGGCTACACCTTC.

The rearrangement joins TRBV7-2 to TRBJ2-1, with D possibly being TRBD1 or TRBD2 (5 bases each). V was shortened by 3 bases and J by 10 bases, with 10 bases between the two germline ends. The CDR3 extends over 12 amino acids. The V gene's germline CDR1 is SGHTA and CDR2 FQGNSA. Written as DNA, the CDR3 is TGTGCCAGCAGCTTGGGGACCCACGAGCAGTTCTTC. Translated, it gives CASSLGTHEQFF.

This clonotype was detected many times. DNA for the CDR3: TGTGCCAGCAGTTTACGGCCGGGTTTGGGCTACGAGCAGTACTTC. Encoded protein: CASSLRPGLGYEQYF. The chain is built from TRBV27 and TRBJ2-7, with D unresolved. This CDR3 spans 15 amino acids. Trimming left V 2 bases short and J 3 bases short, with 14 bases between. Germline-derived CDR1 and CDR2 are MNHEY and SMNVEV (reference sequence).

Turning to this clonotype: This likely comes from a read error, as the CDR3 has no conserved phenylalanine or tryptophan at its end. The DNA is left out, because the CDR3 cannot be placed on it with certainty; the CDR3 is given as TCRdb lists it. The chain joins TRBV7-2 to TRBJ2-3; TRBD1 is the table's D call and was not checked against the DNA. The CDR3 is 14 residues long, ends included. Germline assignment: CDR1 SGHTA and CDR2 FQGNSA. The CDR3 protein is CASSRDRGQLRAVL.

In regard to this clonotype: This may come from a read error, since a much larger clone is one base off. CDR3 nucleotides: TGTGCCAGCAGCCAATTAGCGGGGGGGCGGCTTCACTACAATGAGCAGTACTTC. Protein product: CASSQLAGGRLHYNEQYF. The chain employs TRBV7-9 and TRBJ2-1; 11 nucleotides line up with TRBD2. The J call is in doubt because the DNA end fits TRBJ2-7 better. Germline CDR1 is SEHNR and CDR2 is FQNEAQ (reference sequence). The CDR3 is made up of 18 amino acids.

This clonotype showed up many times. The genes are TRBV5-6 and TRBJ1-1, with TRBD1 identical over 7 bases. Trimming at V came to 0 bases and at J to 5 bases, leaving 7 bases not matched to a gene. CDR3 size: 15 residues. Germline-derived CDR1 and CDR2 are SGHDT and YYEEEE. The CDR3 loop is CASSLEGQGGTEAFF. In nucleotides, the CDR3 is TGTGCCAGCAGCTTGGAAGGGCAGGGGGGAACTGAAGCTTTCTTT.